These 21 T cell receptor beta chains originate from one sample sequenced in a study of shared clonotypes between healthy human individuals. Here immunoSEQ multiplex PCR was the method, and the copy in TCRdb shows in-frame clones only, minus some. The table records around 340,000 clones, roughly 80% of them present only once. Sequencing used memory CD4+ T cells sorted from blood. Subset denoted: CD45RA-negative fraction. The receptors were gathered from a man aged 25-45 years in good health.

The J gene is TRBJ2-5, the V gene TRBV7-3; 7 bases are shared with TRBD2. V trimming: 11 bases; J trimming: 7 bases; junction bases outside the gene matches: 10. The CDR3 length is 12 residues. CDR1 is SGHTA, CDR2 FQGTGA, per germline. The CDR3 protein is CASAGLDATQYF. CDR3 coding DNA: TGTGCCTCGGCCGGACTAGATGCGACCCAGTACTTC.

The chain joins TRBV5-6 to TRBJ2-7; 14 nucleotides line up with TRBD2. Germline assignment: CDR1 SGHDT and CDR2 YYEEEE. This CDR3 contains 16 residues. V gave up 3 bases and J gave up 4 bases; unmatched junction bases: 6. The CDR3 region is CASSSGLAGAIYEQYF. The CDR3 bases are TGTGCCAGCAGCTCGGGACTAGCGGGAGCTATATACGAGCAGTACTTC.

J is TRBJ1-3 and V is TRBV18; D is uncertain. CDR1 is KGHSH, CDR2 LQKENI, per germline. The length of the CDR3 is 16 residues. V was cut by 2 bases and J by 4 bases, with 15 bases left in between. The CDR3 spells CASSPGPIESGNTIYF. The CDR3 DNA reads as TGTGCCAGCTCACCAGGCCCCATCGAGTCCGGAAACACCATATATTTT. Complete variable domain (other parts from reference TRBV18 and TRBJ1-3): NAGVMQNPRHLVRRRGQEARLRCSPMKGHSHVYWYRQLPEEGLKFMVYLQKENIIDESGMPKERFSAEFPKEGPSILRIQQVVRGDSAAYFCASSPGPIESGNTIYFGEGSWLTVV.

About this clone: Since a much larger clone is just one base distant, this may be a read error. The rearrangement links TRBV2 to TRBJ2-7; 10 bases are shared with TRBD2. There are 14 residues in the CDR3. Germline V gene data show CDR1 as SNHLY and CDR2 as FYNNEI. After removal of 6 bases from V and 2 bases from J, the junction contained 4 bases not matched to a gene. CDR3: CASSPGLATYEQYF. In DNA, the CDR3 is TGTGCCAGCAGCCCGGGACTAGCGACCTACGAGCAGTACTTC.

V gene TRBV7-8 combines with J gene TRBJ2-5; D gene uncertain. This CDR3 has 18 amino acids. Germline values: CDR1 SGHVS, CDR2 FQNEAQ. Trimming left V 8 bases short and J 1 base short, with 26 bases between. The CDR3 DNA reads TGTGCCAGCTCAGATGCAAACCGCATGCCGGAACTCCAAGAGACCCAGTACTTC. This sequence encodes CASSDANRMPELQETQYF.

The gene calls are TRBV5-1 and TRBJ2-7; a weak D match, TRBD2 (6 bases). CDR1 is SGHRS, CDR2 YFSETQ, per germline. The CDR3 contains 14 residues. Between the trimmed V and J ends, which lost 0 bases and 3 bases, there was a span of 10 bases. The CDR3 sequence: CASSLDGRGYEQYF. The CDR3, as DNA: TGCGCCAGCAGCTTGGACGGGAGAGGCTACGAGCAGTACTTC.

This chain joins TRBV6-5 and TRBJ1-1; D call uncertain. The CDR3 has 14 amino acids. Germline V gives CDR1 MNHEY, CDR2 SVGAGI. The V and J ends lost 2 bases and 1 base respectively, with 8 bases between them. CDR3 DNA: TGTGCCAGCAGTTACGGATCAGCGAACACTGAAGCTTTCTTT. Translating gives CASSYGSANTEAFF.

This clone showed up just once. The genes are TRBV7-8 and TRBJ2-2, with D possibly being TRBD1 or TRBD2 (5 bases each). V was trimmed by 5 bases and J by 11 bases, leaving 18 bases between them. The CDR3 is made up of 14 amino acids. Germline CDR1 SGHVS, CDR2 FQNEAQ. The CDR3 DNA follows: TGTGCCAGCAGCGAAAGGGACGTCTGGCGTGAGCTGTTTTTT. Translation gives CASSERDVWRELFF. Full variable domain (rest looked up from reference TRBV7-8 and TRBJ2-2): GAGVSQSPRYKVAKRGQDVALRCDPISGHVSLFWYQQALGQGPEFLTYFQNEAQLDKSGLPSDRFFAERPEGSVSTLKIQRTQQEDSAVYLCASSERDVWRELFFGEGSRLTVL.

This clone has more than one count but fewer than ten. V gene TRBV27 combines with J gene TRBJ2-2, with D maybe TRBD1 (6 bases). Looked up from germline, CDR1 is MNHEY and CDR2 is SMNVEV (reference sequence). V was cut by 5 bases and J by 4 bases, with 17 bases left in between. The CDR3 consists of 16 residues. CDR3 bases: TGTGCCAGCAGTATGAGAAGGGCAGGGGTCACCGGGGAGCTGTTTTTT. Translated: CASSMRRAGVTGELFF.

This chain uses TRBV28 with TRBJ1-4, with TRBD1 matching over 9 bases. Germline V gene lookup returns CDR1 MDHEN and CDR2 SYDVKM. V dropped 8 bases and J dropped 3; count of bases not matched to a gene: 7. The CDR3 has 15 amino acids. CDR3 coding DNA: TGTGCCAGCGTGACAGGGGGACTTTCTAATGAAAAACTGTTTTTT. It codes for CASVTGGLSNEKLFF.

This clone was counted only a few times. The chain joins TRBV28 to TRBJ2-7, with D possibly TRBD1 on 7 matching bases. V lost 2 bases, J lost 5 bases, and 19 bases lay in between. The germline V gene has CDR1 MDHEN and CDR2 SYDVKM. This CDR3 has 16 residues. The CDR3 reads CASSLRWRGRLNEQYF. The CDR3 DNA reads TGTGCCAGCAGTTTACGGTGGAGGGGGCGTTTGAACGAGCAGTACTTC.

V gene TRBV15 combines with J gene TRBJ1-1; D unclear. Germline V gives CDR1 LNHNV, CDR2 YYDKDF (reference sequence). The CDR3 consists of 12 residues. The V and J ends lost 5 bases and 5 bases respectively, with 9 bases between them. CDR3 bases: TGTGCCACCAGCCCCCTTGGGACTGAAGCTTTCTTT. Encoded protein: CATSPLGTEAFF.

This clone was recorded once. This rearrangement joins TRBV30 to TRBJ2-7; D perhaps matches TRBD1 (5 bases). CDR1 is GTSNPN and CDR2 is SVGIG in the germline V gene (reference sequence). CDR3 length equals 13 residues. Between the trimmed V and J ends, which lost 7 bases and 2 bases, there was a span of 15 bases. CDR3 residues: CALTGDFTYEQYF. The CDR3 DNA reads TGTGCCTTAACAGGAGATTTTACCTACGAGCAGTACTTC.

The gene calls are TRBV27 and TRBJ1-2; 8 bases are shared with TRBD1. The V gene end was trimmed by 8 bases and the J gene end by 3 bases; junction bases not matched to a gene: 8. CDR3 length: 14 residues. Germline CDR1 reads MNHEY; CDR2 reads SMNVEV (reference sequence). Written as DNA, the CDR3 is TGTGCCAGCGGTCCGACAGGGGACCACTATGGCTACACCTTC. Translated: CASGPTGDHYGYTF.

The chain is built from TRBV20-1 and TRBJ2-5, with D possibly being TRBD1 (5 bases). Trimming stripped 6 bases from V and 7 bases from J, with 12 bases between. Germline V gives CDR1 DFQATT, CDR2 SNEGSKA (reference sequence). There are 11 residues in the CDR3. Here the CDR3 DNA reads TGCAGTGCCCTAGGGGCTGGGACCCAGTACTTC. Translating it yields CSALGAGTQYF.

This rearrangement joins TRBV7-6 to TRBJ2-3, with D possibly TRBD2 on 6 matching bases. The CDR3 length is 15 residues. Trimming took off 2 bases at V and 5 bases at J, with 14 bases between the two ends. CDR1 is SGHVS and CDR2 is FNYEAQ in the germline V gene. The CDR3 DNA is TGTGCCAGCAGCTTAAAACAAACTAGCCAAGATACGCAGTATTTT. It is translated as CASSLKQTSQDTQYF.

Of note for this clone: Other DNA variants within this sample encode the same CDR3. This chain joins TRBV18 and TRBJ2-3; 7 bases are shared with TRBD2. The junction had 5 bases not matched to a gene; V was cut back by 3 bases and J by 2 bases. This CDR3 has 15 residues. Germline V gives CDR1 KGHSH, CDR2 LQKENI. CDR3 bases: TGTGCCAGCTCACCTCCGGGACTATCCACAGATACGCAGTATTTT. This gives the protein CASSPPGLSTDTQYF.

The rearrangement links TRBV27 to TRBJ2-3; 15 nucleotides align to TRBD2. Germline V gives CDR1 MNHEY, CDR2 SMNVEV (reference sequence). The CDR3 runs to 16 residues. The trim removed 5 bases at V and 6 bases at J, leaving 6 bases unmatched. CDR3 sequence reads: CASSPPGLAGGDTQYF. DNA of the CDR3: TGTGCCAGCAGTCCACCCGGACTAGCGGGAGGGGATACGCAGTATTTT.

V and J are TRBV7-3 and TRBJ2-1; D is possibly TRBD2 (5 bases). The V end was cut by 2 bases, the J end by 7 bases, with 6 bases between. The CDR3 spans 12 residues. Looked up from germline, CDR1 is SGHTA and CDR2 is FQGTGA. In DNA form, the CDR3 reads TGTGCCAGCAGCTTACGCGGGAATGAGCAGTTCTTC. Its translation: CASSLRGNEQFF.

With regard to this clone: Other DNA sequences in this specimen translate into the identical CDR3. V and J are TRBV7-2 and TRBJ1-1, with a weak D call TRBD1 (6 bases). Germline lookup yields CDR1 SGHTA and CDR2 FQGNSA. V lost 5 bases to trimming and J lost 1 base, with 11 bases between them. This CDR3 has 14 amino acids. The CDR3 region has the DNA TGTGCCAGCAGCCCAGGGGCCGCGAACACTGAAGCTTTCTTT. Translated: CASSPGAANTEAFF.

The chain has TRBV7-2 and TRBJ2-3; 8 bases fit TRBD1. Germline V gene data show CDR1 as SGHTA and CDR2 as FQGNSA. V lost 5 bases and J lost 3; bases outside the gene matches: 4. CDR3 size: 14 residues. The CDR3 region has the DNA TGTGCCAGCAGCCGGGACAGGATTACAGATACGCAGTATTTT. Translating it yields CASSRDRITDTQYF.